The sequence of this T cell receptor beta chain was determined in a study of identical twins. TCRdb fed the 5' RACE reads into MiXCR, producing one record per CDR3 protein. This repertoire shows around 1.7 million distinct CDR3 sequences, around a third found once; its top ten account for around 0.25%. The CDR3 loop spans 18 amino acids. Trimming removed 0 bases from V and 0 bases from J, with 18 bases in between. CDR1 MNHEY and CDR2 SVGAGI come from the germline V gene. This clonotype was detected only a few times. The chain is built from TRBV6-5 and TRBJ2-7; unclear D gene. This clonotype was sampled from a newborn girl in good health. Material: cord blood. CDR3 sequence: CASSYSVGSQISSYEQYF. In DNA, the CDR3 is TGTGCCAGCAGTTACTCGGTGGGTTCACAGATAAGCTCCTACGAGCAGTACTTC.